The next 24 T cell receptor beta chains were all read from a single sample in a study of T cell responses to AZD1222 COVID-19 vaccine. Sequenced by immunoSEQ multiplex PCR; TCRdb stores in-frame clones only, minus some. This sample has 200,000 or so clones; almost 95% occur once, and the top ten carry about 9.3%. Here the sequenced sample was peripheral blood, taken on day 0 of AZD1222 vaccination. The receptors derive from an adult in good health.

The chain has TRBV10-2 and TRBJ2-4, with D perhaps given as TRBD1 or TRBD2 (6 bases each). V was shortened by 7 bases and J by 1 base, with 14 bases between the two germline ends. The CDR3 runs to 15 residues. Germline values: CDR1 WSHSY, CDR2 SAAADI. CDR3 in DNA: TGCGCCAGCAATGGAGGGGGTAAGGCCAAAAACATTCAGTACTTC. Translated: CASNGGGKAKNIQYF.

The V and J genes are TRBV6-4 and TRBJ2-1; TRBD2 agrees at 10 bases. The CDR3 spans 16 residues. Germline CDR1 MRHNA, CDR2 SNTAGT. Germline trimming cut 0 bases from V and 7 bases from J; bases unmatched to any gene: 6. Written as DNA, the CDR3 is TGTGCCAGCAGTGACTCTAAGCGGGAGGGAGGGAATGAGCAGTTCTTC. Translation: CASSDSKREGGNEQFF.

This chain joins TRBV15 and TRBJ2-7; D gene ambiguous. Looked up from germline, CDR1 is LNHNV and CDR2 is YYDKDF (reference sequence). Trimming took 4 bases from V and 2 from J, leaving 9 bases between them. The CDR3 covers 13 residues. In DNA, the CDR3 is TGTGCCACCAGCAATGACCGGGCCTACGAGCAGTACTTC. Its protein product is CATSNDRAYEQYF.

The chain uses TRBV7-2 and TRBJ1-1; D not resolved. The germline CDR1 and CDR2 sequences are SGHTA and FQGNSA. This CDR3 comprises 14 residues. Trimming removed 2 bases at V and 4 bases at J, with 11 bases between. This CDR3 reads CASSLNWVATEAFF. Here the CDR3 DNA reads TGTGCCAGCAGCTTAAATTGGGTTGCCACTGAAGCTTTCTTT.

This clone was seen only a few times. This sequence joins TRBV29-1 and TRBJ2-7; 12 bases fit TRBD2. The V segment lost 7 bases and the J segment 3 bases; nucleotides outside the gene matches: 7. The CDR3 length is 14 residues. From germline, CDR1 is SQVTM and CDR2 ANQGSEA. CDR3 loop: CSAGTSGRLYEQYF. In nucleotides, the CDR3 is TGCAGCGCAGGGACTAGCGGGCGACTCTACGAGCAGTACTTC.

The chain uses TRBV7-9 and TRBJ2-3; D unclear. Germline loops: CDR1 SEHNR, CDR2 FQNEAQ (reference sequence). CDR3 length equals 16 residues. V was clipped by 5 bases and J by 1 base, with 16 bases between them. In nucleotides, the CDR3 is TGTGCCAGCAGCCCAACCTCCCTTTCAGGCACAGATACGCAGTATTTT. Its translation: CASSPTSLSGTDTQYF.

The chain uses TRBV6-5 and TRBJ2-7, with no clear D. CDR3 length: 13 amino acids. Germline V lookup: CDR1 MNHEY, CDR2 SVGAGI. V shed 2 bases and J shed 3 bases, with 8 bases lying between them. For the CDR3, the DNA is TGTGCCAGCAGTTACGGCGTTTTCTACGAGCAGTACTTC. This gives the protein CASSYGVFYEQYF.

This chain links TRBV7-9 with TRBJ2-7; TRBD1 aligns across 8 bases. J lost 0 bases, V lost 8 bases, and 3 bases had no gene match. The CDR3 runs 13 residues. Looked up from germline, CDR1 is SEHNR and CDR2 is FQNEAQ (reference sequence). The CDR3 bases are TGTGCCAGCGGGACAGGCCACTCCTACGAGCAGTACTTC. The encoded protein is CASGTGHSYEQYF.

The CDR3 nucleotides read TGTGCCAGCAGGTATTCGACAGGGGGCGGTTCACCCCTCCACTTT. It translates to CASRYSTGGGSPLHF. The chain is built from TRBV28 and TRBJ1-6; the match to TRBD1 covers 10 bases. Germline trimming cut 6 bases from V and 9 bases from J; bases unmatched to any gene: 8. The germline V gene has CDR1 MDHEN and CDR2 SYDVKM. The CDR3 is 15 amino acids.

CDR3 DNA sequence: TGTGCCAGCAGCGAGACAGGAGTAAGCTCCTACGAGCAGTACTTC. It codes for CASSETGVSSYEQYF. This chain joins TRBV7-9 and TRBJ2-7; weak D call: TRBD1 (6 bases). Germline lookup yields CDR1 SEHNR and CDR2 FQNEAQ (reference sequence). V dropped 5 bases and J dropped 0 bases, with 14 bases sitting between them. The CDR3 runs 15 residues.

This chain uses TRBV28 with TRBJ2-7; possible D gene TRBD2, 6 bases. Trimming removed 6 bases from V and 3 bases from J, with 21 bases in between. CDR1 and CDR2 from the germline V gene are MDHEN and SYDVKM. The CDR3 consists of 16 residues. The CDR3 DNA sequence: TGTGCCAGCAGACCAGGTGGGGGAGGCCCCCACTACGAGCAGTACTTC. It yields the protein CASRPGGGGPHYEQYF.

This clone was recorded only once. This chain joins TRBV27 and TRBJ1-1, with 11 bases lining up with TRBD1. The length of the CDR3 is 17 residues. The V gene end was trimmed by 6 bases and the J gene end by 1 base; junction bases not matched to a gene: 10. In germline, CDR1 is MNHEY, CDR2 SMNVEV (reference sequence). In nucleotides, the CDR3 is TGTGCCAGCAGGGGAGGGACAGGGGGTATGACGAACACTGAAGCTTTCTTT. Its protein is CASRGGTGGMTNTEAFF.

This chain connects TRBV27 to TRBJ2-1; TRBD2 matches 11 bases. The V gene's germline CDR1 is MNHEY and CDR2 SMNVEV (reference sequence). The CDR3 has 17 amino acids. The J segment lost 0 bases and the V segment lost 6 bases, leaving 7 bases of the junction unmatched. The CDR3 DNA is TGTGCCAGCAGAGCTAGCGGGAGGTCGAGCTCCTACAATGAGCAGTTCTTC. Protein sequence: CASRASGRSSSYNEQFF.

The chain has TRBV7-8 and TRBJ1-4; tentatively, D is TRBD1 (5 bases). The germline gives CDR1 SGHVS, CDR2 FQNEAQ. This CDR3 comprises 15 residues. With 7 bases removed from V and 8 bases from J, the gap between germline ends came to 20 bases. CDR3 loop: CASTASRDQREKLFF. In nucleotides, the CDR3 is TGTGCCAGCACCGCTTCCCGGGACCAAAGGGAAAAACTGTTTTTT.

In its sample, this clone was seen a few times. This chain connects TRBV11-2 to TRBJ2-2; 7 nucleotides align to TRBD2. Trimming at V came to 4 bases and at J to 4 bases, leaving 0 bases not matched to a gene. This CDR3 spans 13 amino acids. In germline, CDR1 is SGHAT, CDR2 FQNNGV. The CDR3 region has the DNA TGTGCCAGCAGCTGGGGGGGCACCGGGGAGCTGTTTTTT. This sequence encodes CASSWGGTGELFF.

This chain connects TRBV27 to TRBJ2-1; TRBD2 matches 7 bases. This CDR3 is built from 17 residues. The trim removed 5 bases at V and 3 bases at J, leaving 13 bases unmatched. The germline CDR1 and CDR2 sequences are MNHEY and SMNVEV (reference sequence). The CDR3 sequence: CASSPGTWTRVYNEQFF. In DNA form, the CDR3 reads TGTGCCAGCAGTCCGGGAACGTGGACTAGAGTCTACAATGAGCAGTTCTTC.

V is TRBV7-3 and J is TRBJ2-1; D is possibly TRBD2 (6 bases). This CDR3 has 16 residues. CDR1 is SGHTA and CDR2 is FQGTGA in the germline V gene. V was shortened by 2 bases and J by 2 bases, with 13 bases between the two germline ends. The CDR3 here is CASSLLPDYPYNEQFF. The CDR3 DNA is TGTGCCAGCAGCTTATTACCGGACTACCCCTACAATGAGCAGTTCTTC. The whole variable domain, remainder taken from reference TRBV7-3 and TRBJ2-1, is GAGVSQTPSNKVTEKGKYVELRCDPISGHTALYWYRQSLGQGPEFLIYFQGTGAADDSGLPNDRFFAVRPEGSVSTLKIQRTERGDSAVYLCASSLLPDYPYNEQFFGPGTRLTVL.

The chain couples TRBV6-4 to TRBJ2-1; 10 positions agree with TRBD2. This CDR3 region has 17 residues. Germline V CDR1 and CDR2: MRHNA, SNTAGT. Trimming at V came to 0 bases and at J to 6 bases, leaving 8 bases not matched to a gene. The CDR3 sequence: CASSDSSSGSTINEQFF. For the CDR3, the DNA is TGTGCCAGCAGTGACTCATCTAGCGGGAGTACGATCAATGAGCAGTTCTTC.

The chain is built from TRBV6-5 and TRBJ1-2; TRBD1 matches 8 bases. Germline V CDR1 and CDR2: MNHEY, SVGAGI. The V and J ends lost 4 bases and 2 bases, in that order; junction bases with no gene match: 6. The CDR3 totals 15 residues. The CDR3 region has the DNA TGTGCCAGCAGTTCGGAGACAGGGGTAAACTATGGCTACACCTTC. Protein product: CASSSETGVNYGYTF.

The CDR3 DNA is TGCGCCAGCAGCAAACCGGGACAGTTCGGCAATGAGCAGTTCTTC. This encodes CASSKPGQFGNEQFF. This chain connects TRBV5-1 to TRBJ2-1; the match to TRBD1 covers 7 bases. CDR1 and CDR2 (germline): SGHRS, YFSETQ. CDR3 length: 15 amino acids. Trimming at V came to 4 bases and at J to 6 bases, leaving 10 bases not matched to a gene.

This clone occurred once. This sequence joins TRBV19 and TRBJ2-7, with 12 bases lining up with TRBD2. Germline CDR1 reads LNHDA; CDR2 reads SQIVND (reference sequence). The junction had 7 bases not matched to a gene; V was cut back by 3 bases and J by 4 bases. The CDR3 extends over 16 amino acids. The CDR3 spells CASSIAPGTSGYEQYF. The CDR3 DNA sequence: TGTGCCAGTAGTATTGCCCCCGGGACTAGCGGGTACGAGCAGTACTTC. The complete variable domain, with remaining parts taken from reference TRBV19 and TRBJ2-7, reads DGGITQSPKYLFRKEGQNVTLSCEQNLNHDAMYWYRQDPGQGLRLIYYSQIVNDFQKGDIAEGYSVSREKKESFPLTVTSAQKNPTAFYLCASSIAPGTSGYEQYFGPGTRLTVT.

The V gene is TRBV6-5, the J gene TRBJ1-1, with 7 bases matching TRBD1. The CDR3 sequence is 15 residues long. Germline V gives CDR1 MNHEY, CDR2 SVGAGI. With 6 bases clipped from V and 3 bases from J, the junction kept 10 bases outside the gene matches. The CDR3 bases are TGTGCCAGCAGGAAGGGGGCGCAGGGTTACACTGAAGCTTTCTTT. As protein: CASRKGAQGYTEAFF.

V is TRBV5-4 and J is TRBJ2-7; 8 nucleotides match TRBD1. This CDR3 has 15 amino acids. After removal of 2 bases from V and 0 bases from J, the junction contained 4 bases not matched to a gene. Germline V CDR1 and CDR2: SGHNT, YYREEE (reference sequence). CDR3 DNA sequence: TGTGCCAGCAGCTTTGGCGGGACAGGCTCCTACGAGCAGTACTTC. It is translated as CASSFGGTGSYEQYF.

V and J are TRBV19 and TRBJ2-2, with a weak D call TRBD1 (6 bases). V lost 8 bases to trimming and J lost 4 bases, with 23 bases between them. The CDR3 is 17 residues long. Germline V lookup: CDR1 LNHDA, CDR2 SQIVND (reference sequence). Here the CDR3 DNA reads TGTGCCAGTGGGAAAGGACAGCCACCTTCTTTCACCGGGGAGCTGTTTTTT. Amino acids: CASGKGQPPSFTGELFF.